This TCR beta chain is from a study of cytomegalovirus exposure and HLA in healthy donors. Overall study findings and caveats: The classifier reportedly diagnosed cytomegalovirus status with high specificity and sensitivity. Immune exposure information available was restricted to CMV serostatus. Most of the CMV-associated TCR beta chains (in a later analysis) appeared to be HLA-restricted. Clonal expansion, a later analysis showed, was greater in HLA-associated TCR beta chains than in equally common others.

The PCR used 60 Vbeta and 13 Jbeta primers. Here immunoSEQ multiplex PCR was the method, and the copy in TCRdb shows in-frame clones only, minus some. The profile covers more than 95,000 clones, with about four fifths appearing a single time and 4% to 5.5% taken by the ten largest. Comment on this clone: What it recognizes is unknown.

From germline, CDR1 is SQVTM and CDR2 ANQGSEA. The CDR3 has 14 amino acids. Trimming took off 6 bases at V and 3 bases at J, with 18 bases between the two ends. The sequenced material came from PBMCs. The rearrangement joins TRBV29-1 to TRBJ2-7; D call uncertain. The sequence came from a man younger than 40 in good health and CMV-seropositive. The DNA of the CDR3 is TGCAGCGTCGAACTCCTTGATGCAGACTACGAGCAGTACTTC. Translation: CSVELLDADYEQYF.